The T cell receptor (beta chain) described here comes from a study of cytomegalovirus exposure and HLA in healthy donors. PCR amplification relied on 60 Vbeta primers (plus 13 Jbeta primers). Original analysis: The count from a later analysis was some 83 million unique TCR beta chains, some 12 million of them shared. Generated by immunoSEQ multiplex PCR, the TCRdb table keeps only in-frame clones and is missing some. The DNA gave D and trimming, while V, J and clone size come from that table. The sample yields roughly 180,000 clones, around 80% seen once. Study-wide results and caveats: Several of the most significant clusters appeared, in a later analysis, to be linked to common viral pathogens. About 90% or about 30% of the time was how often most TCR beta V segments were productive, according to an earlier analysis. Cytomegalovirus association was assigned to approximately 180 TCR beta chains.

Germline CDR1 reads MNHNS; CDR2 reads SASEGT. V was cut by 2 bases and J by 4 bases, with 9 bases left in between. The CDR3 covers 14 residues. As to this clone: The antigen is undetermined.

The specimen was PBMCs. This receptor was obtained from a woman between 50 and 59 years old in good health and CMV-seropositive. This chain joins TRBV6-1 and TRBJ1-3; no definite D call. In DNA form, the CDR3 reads TGTGCCAGCAGTGAACTGGGCCGGGGAAACACCATATATTTT. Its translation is CASSELGRGNTIYF.